The 15 T cell receptor beta chains below come from one sample, sequenced in a study of T cell responses to AZD1222 COVID-19 vaccine. The protocol was immunoSEQ multiplex PCR, while the TCRdb copy is restricted to in-frame clones and leaves out a portion. The table shows 65,000 to 80,000 clones, with about nine tenths occurring only once. The sample consisted of peripheral blood, taken on day 0 of AZD1222 vaccination. Receptor source: an adult in good health.

V gene TRBV5-6 combines with J gene TRBJ1-1; D is uncertain. V lost 4 bases, J lost 2 bases, and 9 bases lay in between. This CDR3 comprises 13 residues. Looked up from germline, CDR1 is SGHDT and CDR2 is YYEEEE. CDR3 coding DNA: TGTGCCAGCAGCCCCCCCCATAACACTGAAGCTTTCTTT. Its protein product is CASSPPHNTEAFF.

Here the CDR3 DNA reads TGCGCCAGCAGCACGGGACACCGAGACCAAGAGACCCAGTACTTC. Protein: CASSTGHRDQETQYF. The chain links TRBV5-1 to TRBJ2-5, with TRBD1 as a possible D gene (6 bases). Germline V CDR1 and CDR2: SGHRS, YFSETQ. The V end was cut by 4 bases, the J end by 0 bases, with 13 bases between. The CDR3 is 15 amino acids.

This clone was observed a handful of times. The chain joins TRBV3-1 (or the pseudogene TRBV3-2) to TRBJ2-1; no clear D. Trimming left V 1 base short and J 9 bases short, with 7 bases between. CDR1 is LGHDT, CDR2 YNNKEL, per germline (reference sequence). This CDR3 is built from 12 residues. CDR3 DNA sequence: TGTGCCAGCAGCCAAGGGGATAGTGAGCAGTTCTTC. Its translation: CASSQGDSEQFF.

The rearrangement links TRBV29-1 to TRBJ1-2; tentative D call: TRBD1 (5 bases). V was pared by 2 bases and J by 4 bases, with 5 bases between. CDR1 is SQVTM and CDR2 is ANQGSEA in the germline V gene. CDR3 length equals 11 residues. CDR3 protein: CSVEQGYGYTF. The CDR3 coding sequence is TGCAGCGTTGAACAGGGCTATGGCTACACCTTC.

This clone was counted between two and nine times. The rearrangement links TRBV9 to TRBJ2-3; D uncertain. CDR1 is SGDLS, CDR2 YYNGEE, per germline. The length of the CDR3 is 13 residues. V dropped 5 bases and J dropped 2 bases, with 9 bases sitting between them. The CDR3 coding sequence is TGTGCCAGCAGTGGTAGAGTCACAGATACGCAGTATTTT. It encodes CASSGRVTDTQYF.

This clone came up a few times. The chain carries TRBV6-5 and TRBJ1-2; unclear D gene. V lost 6 bases, J lost 0 bases, and 8 bases lay in between. Germline V CDR1 and CDR2: MNHEY, SVGAGI. The CDR3 loop spans 13 amino acids. The CDR3 bases are TGTGCCAGCAGCACCGGAACTAACTATGGCTACACCTTC. Translated, it gives CASSTGTNYGYTF.

The sample holds a few counts of this clone. The chain combines TRBV29-1 with TRBJ2-5; D might be TRBD1 (6 bases). The CDR3 runs 14 residues. Trimming left V 3 bases short and J 5 bases short, with 16 bases between. The germline V gene encodes CDR1 SQVTM and CDR2 ANQGSEA. In DNA, the CDR3 is TGCAGCGTTGAGTGGGGCAGGGGTCGGGAGACCCAGTACTTC. It yields the protein CSVEWGRGRETQYF.

V is TRBV27 and J is TRBJ2-5; 9 bases line up with TRBD1. The CDR3 is made up of 13 amino acids. V shed 7 bases, J shed 5 bases, and the junction held 5 bases outside the gene matches. The V gene's germline CDR1 is MNHEY and CDR2 SMNVEV (reference sequence). The CDR3 nucleotides are TGTGCCAGCACTACAGGGGGCAGGGAGACCCAGTACTTC. Translated: CASTTGGRETQYF.

The chain couples TRBV27 to TRBJ2-1; 12 bases fit TRBD2. CDR1 and CDR2 from the germline V gene are MNHEY and SMNVEV (reference sequence). V trimming: 4 bases; J trimming: 7 bases; junction bases outside the gene matches: 5. The CDR3 consists of 15 residues. The CDR3 here is CASSSRTSGTNEQFF. The CDR3 DNA is TGTGCCAGCAGTTCCCGGACTAGCGGGACAAATGAGCAGTTCTTC.

This chain connects TRBV6-2 or TRBV6-3 to TRBJ1-2; D gene unclear. Trimming cost V 2 bases and J 4 bases, with 23 bases left between them. The CDR3 length is 18 residues. Germline V gene sequence: CDR1 MNHEY, CDR2 SVGEGT. CDR3 residues: CASSYPPSTGPGIYGYTF. The DNA of the CDR3 is TGTGCCAGCAGTTACCCGCCATCAACCGGACCGGGGATCTATGGCTACACCTTC.

This chain connects TRBV6-5 to TRBJ2-2, with D perhaps matching TRBD1 (5 bases). Germline values: CDR1 MNHEY, CDR2 SVGAGI. Trimming pared 2 bases from V and 8 bases from J, leaving 9 bases between. The CDR3 is made up of 13 amino acids. The CDR3 DNA follows: TGTGCCAGCAGTTACGGCCAGGGTGGGGAGCTGTTTTTT. Encoded protein: CASSYGQGGELFF.

CDR3 bases: TGTGCCAGCAGTAAAACAGGGACAGGGTCCACTGAAGCTTTCTTT. Its translation is CASSKTGTGSTEAFF. V usage is TRBV7-8 and J usage is TRBJ1-1; 9 bases agree with TRBD1. V trimming: 6 bases; J trimming: 4 bases; junction bases outside the gene matches: 9. Germline V gene lookup returns CDR1 SGHVS and CDR2 FQNEAQ. The CDR3 extends over 15 amino acids.

This sequence joins TRBV29-1 and TRBJ2-1; 8 bases are a match to TRBD2. From germline, CDR1 is SQVTM and CDR2 ANQGSEA. After removal of 7 bases from V and 4 bases from J, the junction contained 12 bases not matched to a gene. The CDR3 consists of 15 residues. The CDR3 region has the DNA TGCAGCGCCCCTGCCCCTAGCGGGTTATACAATGAGCAGTTCTTC. Translating gives CSAPAPSGLYNEQFF.

This clone was detected a few times. The gene calls are TRBV5-4 and TRBJ1-4, with a weak D call TRBD1 (6 bases). There are 13 residues in the CDR3. CDR1 is SGHNT, CDR2 YYREEE, per germline (reference sequence). V was clipped by 5 bases and J by 8 bases, with 13 bases between them. The CDR3 nucleotides read TGTGCCAGCAGTCGAGGGGGTGGGGAAAAACTGTTTTTT. Translating it yields CASSRGGGEKLFF.

The chain combines TRBV19 with TRBJ1-4, with 7 positions matching TRBD1. This CDR3 comprises 16 residues. Germline assignment: CDR1 LNHDA and CDR2 SQIVND (reference sequence). The ends lost 7 bases at V and 3 bases at J; junction bases unmatched: 11. The CDR3 loop is CASTRQGNVANEKLFF. In nucleotides, the CDR3 is TGTGCCAGTACCAGACAGGGCAACGTGGCTAATGAAAAACTGTTTTTT.